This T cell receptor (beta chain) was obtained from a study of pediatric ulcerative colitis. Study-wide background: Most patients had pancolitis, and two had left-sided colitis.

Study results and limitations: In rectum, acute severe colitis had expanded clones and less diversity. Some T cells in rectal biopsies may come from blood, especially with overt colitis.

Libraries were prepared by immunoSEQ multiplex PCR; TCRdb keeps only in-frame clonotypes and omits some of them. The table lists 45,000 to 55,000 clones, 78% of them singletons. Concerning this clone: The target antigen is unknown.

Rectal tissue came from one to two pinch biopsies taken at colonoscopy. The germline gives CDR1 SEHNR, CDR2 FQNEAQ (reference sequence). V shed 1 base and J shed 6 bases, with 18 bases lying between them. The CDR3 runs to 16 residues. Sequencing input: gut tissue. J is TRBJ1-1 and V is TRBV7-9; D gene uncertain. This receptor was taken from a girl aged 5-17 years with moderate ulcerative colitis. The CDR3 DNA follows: TGTGCCAGCAGCTTAGGCGGCAGAGTTCTTCTCCCTGAAGCTTTCTTT. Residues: CASSLGGRVLLPEAFF.